The next 30 T cell receptor beta chains were all read from a single sample in a study of cytomegalovirus exposure and HLA in healthy donors. Profiling relied on immunoSEQ multiplex PCR, and the TCRdb table lists in-frame clones only, not all of them. Of tens of thousands of clones detected, almost 97% appear once; the ten largest clones hold 1.5% to 2%. The sequenced sample consisted of PBMCs. All receptors derive from a man aged 18 to 30 in good health and CMV-seropositive.

This clone was seen only once. This sequence joins TRBV2 and TRBJ2-5; maybe TRBD1 (7 bases). The germline CDR1 and CDR2 sequences are SNHLY and FYNNEI. The CDR3 consists of 14 residues. The germline V and J ends were trimmed by 6 bases and 5 bases, with 16 bases remaining between them. This chain's CDR3 is CASSVGGGGETQYF. Here the CDR3 DNA reads TGTGCCAGCAGCGTCGGCGGAGGGGGCGAGACCCAGTACTTC. Complete variable domain (other parts from reference TRBV2 and TRBJ2-5): EPEVTQTPSHQVTQMGQEVILRCVPISNHLYFYWYRQILGQKVEFLVSFYNNEISEKSEIFDDQFSVERPDGSNFTLKIRSTKLEDSAMYFCASSVGGGGETQYFGPGTRLLVL.

The chain uses TRBV11-2 and TRBJ2-3, with TRBD2 matching over 10 bases. The CDR3 spans 17 residues. V was clipped by 5 bases and J by 0 bases; unmatched bases: 8. Germline loops: CDR1 SGHAT, CDR2 FQNNGV. The CDR3 nucleotides read TGTGCCAGCAGCCTTGAGCTAGCGGGGGTTAGCACAGATACGCAGTATTTT. Protein product: CASSLELAGVSTDTQYF.

This clone was counted only a few times. This chain joins TRBV6-4 and TRBJ2-2; D perhaps matches TRBD1 (5 bases). The V end lost 4 bases, the J end lost 3 bases, and 6 bases lay between the germline ends. Germline V lookup: CDR1 MRHNA, CDR2 SNTAGT. CDR3 length: 13 residues. CDR3 in DNA: TGTGCCAGCAGTGGGGGCGACACCGGGGAGCTGTTTTTT. It translates to CASSGGDTGELFF.

The J gene is TRBJ2-2, the V gene TRBV28, with D possibly matching TRBD2 (5 bases). Trimming shortened V by 7 bases and J by 5 bases, and 11 bases separated the two germline ends. The CDR3 spans 13 residues. Germline lookup yields CDR1 MDHEN and CDR2 SYDVKM. For the CDR3, the DNA is TGTGCCAGCAAGGAGGTTGGGACCGGGGAGCTGTTTTTT. This encodes CASKEVGTGELFF. Using reference TRBV28 and TRBJ2-2 for the parts outside the CDR3, the full variable domain is DVKVTQSSRYLVKRTGEKVFLECVQDMDHENMFWYRQDPGLGLRLIYFSYDVKMKEKGDIPEGYSVSREKKERFSLILESASTNQTSMYLCASKEVGTGELFFGEGSRLTVL.

The gene calls are TRBV12-2 and TRBJ1-4; TRBD1 is the table's D call, not checked against the DNA. TRBV12-2 represents a pseudogene. The CDR3 is made up of 17 amino acids. CDR3 region: CASRLAKPGHKLEKLFF. The CDR3 DNA follows: TGTGCAAGTCGCTTAGCGAAACCGGGACACAAGCTTGAAAAACTGTTTTTT.

V and J are TRBV18 and TRBJ1-5; D is uncertain. The CDR3 spans 14 residues. V gave up 3 bases and J gave up 4 bases, with 10 bases separating them. Germline CDR1 reads KGHSH; CDR2 reads LQKENI. The CDR3 DNA reads as TGTGCCAGCTCACCGGGGAGTGGTAATCAGCCCCAGCATTTT. Translation: CASSPGSGNQPQHF.

The genes are TRBV19 and TRBJ2-7; 8 positions agree with TRBD2. Germline V CDR1 and CDR2: LNHDA, SQIVND (reference sequence). The CDR3 is made up of 18 amino acids. V shed 2 bases and J 6 bases; nucleotides not matched to a gene: 18. For the CDR3, the DNA is TGTGCCAGTAGTATAAGTGCACTAGCGGAGGCCGGGTCCCGCGAGCAGTACTTC. Translated: CASSISALAEAGSREQYF.

The J gene is TRBJ1-1, the V gene TRBV5-1, with 10 bases fitting TRBD1. Germline V gene lookup returns CDR1 SGHRS and CDR2 YFSETQ. V dropped 4 bases and J dropped 8; count of bases not matched to a gene: 8. The CDR3 extends over 14 amino acids. As DNA, the CDR3 is TGCGCCAGCAGCGCCGGACAGGGGGAAGTGGAAGCTTTCTTT. Protein sequence: CASSAGQGEVEAFF.

For the CDR3, the DNA is TGTGCCAGTAGTATTAACTTTCACGGGACATCCTACGAGCAGTACTTC. Translating it yields CASSINFHGTSYEQYF. This chain links TRBV19 with TRBJ2-7; D possibly corresponds to TRBD1 (6 bases). Trimming stripped 3 bases from V and 1 base from J, with 16 bases between. Germline CDR1 is LNHDA and CDR2 is SQIVND (reference sequence). The CDR3 extends over 16 amino acids. Full variable domain (outside the CDR3, taken from reference TRBV19 and TRBJ2-7): DGGITQSPKYLFRKEGQNVTLSCEQNLNHDAMYWYRQDPGQGLRLIYYSQIVNDFQKGDIAEGYSVSREKKESFPLTVTSAQKNPTAFYLCASSINFHGTSYEQYFGPGTRLTVT.

V gene TRBV7-9 combines with J gene TRBJ1-5, with a possible D match to TRBD1 (6 bases). Germline CDR1 and CDR2: SEHNR and FQNEAQ (reference sequence). With 5 bases removed from V and 6 bases from J, the gap between germline ends came to 17 bases. The CDR3 sequence is 15 residues long. The CDR3 loop is CASSNLQGIGQPQHF. The DNA of the CDR3 is TGTGCCAGCAGCAATCTCCAGGGGATAGGTCAGCCCCAGCATTTT.

This chain links TRBV28 with TRBJ2-5; 7 nucleotides align to TRBD1. Germline CDR1 reads MDHEN; CDR2 reads SYDVKM. The CDR3 length is 16 residues. The J segment lost 2 bases and the V segment lost 4 bases, leaving 10 bases of the junction unmatched. The CDR3 nucleotides are TGTGCCAGCAGTTCGACTCGACAGGGCCAACAAGAGACCCAGTACTTC. It encodes CASSSTRQGQQETQYF.

The chain couples TRBV27 to TRBJ2-2; 9 positions match TRBD1. With V trimmed by 5 bases and J by 3 bases, 7 bases remained unmatched. Germline assignment: CDR1 MNHEY and CDR2 SMNVEV (reference sequence). The CDR3 covers 16 residues. The CDR3 DNA sequence: TGTGCCAGCAGTCCACCGGGACAGGGATACACCGGGGAGCTGTTTTTT. Translating it yields CASSPPGQGYTGELFF.

The J gene is TRBJ1-5, the V gene TRBV2; weak D call: TRBD1 (5 bases). The germline V and J ends were trimmed by 3 bases and 7 bases, with 13 bases remaining between them. There are 14 residues in the CDR3. Germline assignment: CDR1 SNHLY and CDR2 FYNNEI. CDR3 sequence (DNA): TGTGCCAGCAGTGATTGGGGGGGAGGACAGCCCCAGCATTTT. It codes for CASSDWGGGQPQHF.

J is TRBJ1-1 and V is TRBV15, with D hard to call. V was pared by 5 bases and J by 0 bases, with 13 bases between. This CDR3 region has 15 residues. The germline gives CDR1 LNHNV, CDR2 YYDKDF (reference sequence). This chain's CDR3 is CATSPDGRLNTEAFF. The DNA of the CDR3 is TGTGCCACCAGCCCAGACGGCAGGCTGAACACTGAAGCTTTCTTT.

This clone occurred once. The chain couples TRBV2 to TRBJ2-3; possible D gene TRBD2, 5 bases. The germline CDR1 and CDR2 sequences are SNHLY and FYNNEI. CDR3 length: 15 amino acids. Trimming removed 7 bases from V and 4 bases from J, with 18 bases in between. CDR3 amino acids: CASILTRWDSDTQYF. Written as DNA, the CDR3 is TGTGCCAGCATTCTAACTAGATGGGATTCAGATACGCAGTATTTT. The full variable domain, rest sourced from reference TRBV2 and TRBJ2-3, is EPEVTQTPSHQVTQMGQEVILRCVPISNHLYFYWYRQILGQKVEFLVSFYNNEISEKSEIFDDQFSVERPDGSNFTLKIRSTKLEDSAMYFCASILTRWDSDTQYFGPGTRLTVL.

The chain couples TRBV4-1 to TRBJ1-2; a possible D gene is TRBD1 (6 bases). Trimming took 4 bases from V and 1 from J, leaving 13 bases between them. CDR3 length equals 15 residues. CDR1 is MGHRA and CDR2 is YSYEKL in the germline V gene. Here the CDR3 reads CASSPLQGNNYGYTF. CDR3 nucleotide sequence: TGCGCCAGCAGCCCCCTTCAGGGGAATAACTATGGCTACACCTTC.

The chain couples TRBV18 to TRBJ1-5; 7 bases match TRBD1. The CDR3 sequence is 14 residues long. With 4 bases clipped from V and 8 bases from J, the junction kept 8 bases outside the gene matches. The germline gives CDR1 KGHSH, CDR2 LQKENI. DNA of the CDR3: TGTGCCAGCTCACGCGACAGGGACGGAGAGCCCCAGCATTTT. It encodes CASSRDRDGEPQHF.

This chain joins TRBV19 and TRBJ1-5, with D hard to call. Trimming stripped 3 bases from V and 5 bases from J, with 11 bases between. The germline CDR1 and CDR2 sequences are LNHDA and SQIVND (reference sequence). This CDR3 is 14 amino acids long. The CDR3 bases are TGTGCCAGTAGTATCTTAACAAGCGATCAGCCCCAGCATTTT. Its translation: CASSILTSDQPQHF.

The rearrangement links TRBV14 to TRBJ1-1, with TRBD1 as a possible D gene (5 bases). The germline V gene encodes CDR1 SGHDN and CDR2 FVKESK. V gave up 2 bases and J gave up 1 base, with 11 bases separating them. This CDR3 is 15 amino acids long. Written as DNA, the CDR3 is TGTGCCAGCAGCCAACAGGGAGGATGGAACACTGAAGCTTTCTTT. It codes for CASSQQGGWNTEAFF.

The V gene is TRBV28, the J gene TRBJ2-7, with D possibly being TRBD1 (6 bases). The CDR3 has 14 amino acids. V lost 6 bases and J 1 base, leaving 13 bases between the germline ends. Per germline, CDR1 MDHEN and CDR2 SYDVKM. The CDR3 loop reads CASSPGTPSYEQYF. Here the CDR3 DNA reads TGTGCCAGCAGCCCCGGGACACCGTCCTACGAGCAGTACTTC. Based on the CDR3 plus reference TRBV28 and TRBJ2-7, the full variable domain is DVKVTQSSRYLVKRTGEKVFLECVQDMDHENMFWYRQDPGLGLRLIYFSYDVKMKEKGDIPEGYSVSREKKERFSLILESASTNQTSMYLCASSPGTPSYEQYFGPGTRLTVT.

This chain joins TRBV6-5 and TRBJ2-1, with D perhaps matching TRBD2 (6 bases). Trimming took 3 bases from V and 9 from J, leaving 21 bases between them. Looked up from germline, CDR1 is MNHEY and CDR2 is SVGAGI. The CDR3 sequence is 16 residues long. CDR3 DNA sequence: TGTGCCAGCAGTTATCTTGGTAGCGGCCGGTCTGGTGAGCAGTTCTTC. It specifies CASSYLGSGRSGEQFF.

This chain joins TRBV14 and TRBJ2-1; D is perhaps TRBD1 (6 bases). Trimming took off 4 bases at V and 4 bases at J, with 8 bases between the two ends. The CDR3 totals 13 residues. CDR1 is SGHDN and CDR2 is FVKESK in the germline V gene. In DNA, the CDR3 is TGTGCCAGCAGCCTGGACAGTTACAATGAGCAGTTCTTC. It translates to CASSLDSYNEQFF.

The V call is TRBV2, the J call TRBJ2-2, with a weak D call TRBD1 (5 bases). Germline loops: CDR1 SNHLY, CDR2 FYNNEI. V was clipped by 7 bases and J by 4 bases, with 19 bases between them. There are 16 residues in the CDR3. CDR3 residues: CASNFYFGAATGELFF. The DNA for the CDR3 is TGTGCCAGCAACTTTTATTTTGGGGCAGCCACCGGGGAGCTGTTTTTT.

The rearrangement joins TRBV27 to TRBJ1-4; 8 bases map to TRBD1. Germline CDR1 MNHEY, CDR2 SMNVEV (reference sequence). The CDR3 is 17 residues long. With V trimmed by 7 bases and J by 4 bases, 14 bases remained unmatched. The CDR3 here is CASMSVRGQGVNEKLFF. The CDR3 nucleotides read TGTGCCAGCATGTCGGTCAGGGGGCAAGGAGTTAATGAAAAACTGTTTTTT. Drawing the rest from reference TRBV27 and TRBJ1-4, the complete variable domain is EAQVTQNPRYLITVTGKKLTVTCSQNMNHEYMSWYRQDPGLGLRQIYYSMNVEVTDKGDVPEGYKVSRKEKRNFPLILESPSPNQTSLYFCASMSVRGQGVNEKLFFGSGTQLSVL.

This rearrangement joins TRBV9 to TRBJ2-6; D is undetermined. Germline CDR1 and CDR2: SGDLS and YYNGEE. V lost 7 bases and J 3 bases, leaving 5 bases between the germline ends. This CDR3 contains 12 residues. DNA for the CDR3: TGTGCCAGCTCTATTGGGGCCAACGTCCTGACTTTC. Amino acid sequence: CASSIGANVLTF.

Only one count was recorded for this clone. The CDR3 is CASSIGQGYEQYF. CDR3 nucleotide sequence: TGTGCCAGTAGTATAGGACAGGGCTACGAGCAGTACTTC. The gene calls are TRBV19 and TRBJ2-7; the match to TRBD1 covers 7 bases. Germline lookup yields CDR1 LNHDA and CDR2 SQIVND (reference sequence). With V trimmed by 1 base and J by 3 bases, 0 bases remained unmatched. CDR3 length: 13 residues.

CDR3 bases: TGCGCCAGCAGCCAGGTGGGGGGTAGCAATCAGCCCCAGCATTTT. Translating it yields CASSQVGGSNQPQHF. The rearrangement joins TRBV4-1 to TRBJ1-5; a weak D match, TRBD1 (5 bases). The germline CDR1 and CDR2 sequences are MGHRA and YSYEKL. The CDR3 loop spans 15 amino acids. With 3 bases removed from V and 0 bases from J, the gap between germline ends came to 9 bases.

This sequence joins TRBV5-1 and TRBJ2-7; D is perhaps TRBD2 (5 bases). V was cut by 1 base and J by 2 bases, with 19 bases left in between. The CDR3 consists of 17 residues. Per germline, CDR1 SGHRS and CDR2 YFSETQ. CDR3 DNA: TGCGCCAGCAGCTTGAATCTACTTTTTACGGGAACCTACGAGCAGTACTTC. Its translation: CASSLNLLFTGTYEQYF.

The genes are TRBV6-1 and TRBJ1-5; no definite D call. The V end lost 8 bases, the J end lost 4 bases, and 18 bases lay between the germline ends. This CDR3 region has 15 residues. Germline values: CDR1 MNHNS, CDR2 SASEGT. CDR3 bases: TGTGCCAGCGCCGAGGGCAGGTGGGAGAATCAGCCCCAGCATTTT. Translated, it gives CASAEGRWENQPQHF.

The chain links TRBV2 to TRBJ2-4; 8 nucleotides line up with TRBD2. CDR3 length equals 13 residues. V shed 4 bases and J 8 bases; nucleotides not matched to a gene: 4. CDR1 SNHLY and CDR2 FYNNEI come from the germline V gene. In nucleotides, the CDR3 is TGTGCCAGCAGTGGATCAGCGGGAGACATTCAGTACTTC. Amino acids: CASSGSAGDIQYF.